This paragraph covers one T cell receptor beta chain sequence. Germline-derived CDR1 and CDR2 are MNHNS and SASEGT. This CDR3 region has 13 residues. The V and J ends lost 8 bases and 4 bases respectively, with 13 bases between them. The time point is: week 3, after first cycle of checkpoint inhibitor. The table came from immunoSEQ multiplex PCR; TCRdb's copy has only in-frame clones and leaves some out. The repertoire holds about 15,000 clones, with around 88% as singletons. The data derive from a study of blood T cell dynamics during melanoma immunotherapy. This specimen was blood, taken from a patient treated with checkpoint blockade. This clonotype was sampled from a human donor with melanoma. The chain joins TRBV6-1 to TRBJ2-3; D is undetermined. CDR3 sequence reads: CASRTHTPDTQYF. As DNA, the CDR3 is TGTGCCAGCCGTACCCACACCCCAGATACGCAGTATTTT.